The T cell receptor (beta chain) under discussion was sequenced for a study of cytomegalovirus exposure and HLA in healthy donors. General observations from the study: Only CMV serostatus was available as immune exposure information. TCR beta V- and J-gene trimming, according to a later analysis, was linked to a missense DCLRE1C variant. Earlier results showed most TCR beta V segments being productive about 90% or about 30% of the time. Reportedly, diagnosis of cytomegalovirus status by the classifier showed high specificity and sensitivity.

With regard to this clone: What it recognizes is unknown.

Use of 60 Vbeta and 13 Jbeta primers characterized the PCR. The method was immunoSEQ multiplex PCR; TCRdb's version includes in-frame clones alone and lacks a portion of them. The sample holds 75,000 or so clones, roughly 80% seen once. CDR3 length equals 12 residues. The ends were cut back, 1 base at V and 7 bases at J, with 8 bases in the middle. Per the germline V gene, CDR1 is GTSNPN and CDR2 is SVGIG (reference sequence). The sample consisted of PBMCs. This chain connects TRBV30 to TRBJ1-5; D might be TRBD1 (6 bases). The sequence was obtained from a woman in her 30s in good health and CMV-seropositive. The CDR3 here is CAWSGGGQPQHF. The CDR3, as DNA: TGTGCCTGGAGTGGGGGGGGCCAGCCCCAGCATTTT.